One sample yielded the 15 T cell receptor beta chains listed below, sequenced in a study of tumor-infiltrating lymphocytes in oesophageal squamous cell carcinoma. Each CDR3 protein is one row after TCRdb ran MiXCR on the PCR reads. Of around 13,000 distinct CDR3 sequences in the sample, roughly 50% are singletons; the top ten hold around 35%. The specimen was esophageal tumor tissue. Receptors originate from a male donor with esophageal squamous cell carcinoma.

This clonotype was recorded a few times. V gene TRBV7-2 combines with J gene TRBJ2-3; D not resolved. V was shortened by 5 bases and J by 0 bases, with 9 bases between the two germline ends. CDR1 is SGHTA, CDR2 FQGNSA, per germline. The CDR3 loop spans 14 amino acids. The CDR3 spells CASSTTTSTDTQYF. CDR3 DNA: TGTGCCAGCAGCACCACTACTAGCACAGATACGCAGTATTTT.

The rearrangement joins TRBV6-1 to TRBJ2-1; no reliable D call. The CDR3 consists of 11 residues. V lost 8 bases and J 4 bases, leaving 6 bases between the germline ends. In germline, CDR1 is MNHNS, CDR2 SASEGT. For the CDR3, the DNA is TGTGCCAGCCGACGTTACAATGAGCAGTTCTTC. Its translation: CASRRYNEQFF.

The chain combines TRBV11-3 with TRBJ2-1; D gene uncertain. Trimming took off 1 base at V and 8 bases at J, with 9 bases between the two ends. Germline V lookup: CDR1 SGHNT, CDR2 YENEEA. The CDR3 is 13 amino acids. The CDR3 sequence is CASSLGRRDEQFF. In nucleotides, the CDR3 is TGTGCCAGCAGCTTAGGCCGCAGAGATGAGCAGTTCTTC.

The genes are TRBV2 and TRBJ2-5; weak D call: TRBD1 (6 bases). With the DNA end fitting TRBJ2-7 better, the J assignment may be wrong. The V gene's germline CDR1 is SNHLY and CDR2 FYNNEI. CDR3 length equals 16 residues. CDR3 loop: CASSRGTTTTIYEQYF. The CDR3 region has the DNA TGTGCCAGCAGCCGAGGGACAACCACGACAATCTACGAGCAGTACTTC.

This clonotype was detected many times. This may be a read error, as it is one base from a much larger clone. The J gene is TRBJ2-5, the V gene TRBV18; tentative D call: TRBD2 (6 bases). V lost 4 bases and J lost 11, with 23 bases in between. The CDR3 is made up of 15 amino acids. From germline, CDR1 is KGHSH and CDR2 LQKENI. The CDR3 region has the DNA TGTGCCAGCTCACTTTCTCCGGGAGAGAACAATGAGCAGTACTTC. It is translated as CASSLSPGENNEQYF.

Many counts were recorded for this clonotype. This CDR3 reads CASSMNIGEKLFF. The DNA of the CDR3 is TGTGCCAGCAGCATGAACATAGGTGAAAAACTGTTTTTT. J is TRBJ1-4 and V is TRBV6-1; D remains ambiguous. The germline V and J ends were trimmed by 6 bases and 7 bases, with 12 bases remaining between them. This CDR3 spans 13 amino acids. The germline V gene has CDR1 MNHNS and CDR2 SASEGT.

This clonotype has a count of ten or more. CDR3: CASKSKGDQPQHF. In nucleotides, the CDR3 is TGTGCCAGCAAGTCGAAGGGGGATCAGCCCCAGCATTTT. This chain links TRBV12-3 or TRBV12-4 with TRBJ1-5, with D tentatively TRBD1 (6 bases). The CDR3 spans 13 residues. V lost 7 bases and J 5 bases, leaving 12 bases between the germline ends.

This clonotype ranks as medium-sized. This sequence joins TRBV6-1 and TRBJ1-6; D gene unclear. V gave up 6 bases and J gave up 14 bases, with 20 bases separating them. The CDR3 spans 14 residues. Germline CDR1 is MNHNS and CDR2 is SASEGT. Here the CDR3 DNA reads TGTGCCAGCAGCCCGGGGATGGGAAAGGTGGCCCTCCACTTT. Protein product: CASSPGMGKVALHF.

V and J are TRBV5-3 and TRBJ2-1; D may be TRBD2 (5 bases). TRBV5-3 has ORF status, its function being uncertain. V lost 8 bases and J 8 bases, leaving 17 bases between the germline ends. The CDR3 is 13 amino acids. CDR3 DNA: TGTGCCAGCAGCGCCACTAGGTCGGATGAGCAGTTCTTC. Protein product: CASSATRSDEQFF.

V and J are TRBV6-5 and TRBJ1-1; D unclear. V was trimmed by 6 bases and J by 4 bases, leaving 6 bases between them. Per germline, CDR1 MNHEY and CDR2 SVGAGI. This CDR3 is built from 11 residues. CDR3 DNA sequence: TGTGCCAGCAGGGAAAGCACTGAAGCTTTCTTT. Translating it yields CASRESTEAFF.

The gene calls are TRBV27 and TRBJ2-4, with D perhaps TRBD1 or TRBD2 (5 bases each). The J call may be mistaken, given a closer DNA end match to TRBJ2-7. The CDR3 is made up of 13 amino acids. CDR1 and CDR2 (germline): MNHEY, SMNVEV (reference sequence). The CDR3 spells CASSYGGRSEQYF. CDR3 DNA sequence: TGTGCCAGCAGTTATGGGGGAAGGAGCGAGCAGTACTTC.

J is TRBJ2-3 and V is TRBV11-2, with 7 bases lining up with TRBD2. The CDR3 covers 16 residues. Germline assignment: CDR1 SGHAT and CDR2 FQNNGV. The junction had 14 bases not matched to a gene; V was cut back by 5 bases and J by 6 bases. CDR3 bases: TGTGCCAGCAGCCCCAGGCCGCCGGCAGCGGGGGATACGCAGTATTTT. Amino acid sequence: CASSPRPPAAGDTQYF.

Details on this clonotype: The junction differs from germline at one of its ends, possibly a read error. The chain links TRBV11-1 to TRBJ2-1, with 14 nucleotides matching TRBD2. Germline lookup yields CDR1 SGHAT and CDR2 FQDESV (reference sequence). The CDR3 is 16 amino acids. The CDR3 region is CVSSRWTSGRYNEQFF. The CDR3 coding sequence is TGTGTCAGCAGCAGATGGACTAGCGGGAGGTACAATGAGCAGTTCTTC.

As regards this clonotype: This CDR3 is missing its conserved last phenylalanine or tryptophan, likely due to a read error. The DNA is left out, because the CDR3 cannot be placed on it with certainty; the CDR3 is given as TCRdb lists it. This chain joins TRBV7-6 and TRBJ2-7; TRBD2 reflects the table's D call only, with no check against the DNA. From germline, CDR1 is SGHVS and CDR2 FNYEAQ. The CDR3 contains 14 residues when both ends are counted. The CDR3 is CASRVDYYGYTFGS.

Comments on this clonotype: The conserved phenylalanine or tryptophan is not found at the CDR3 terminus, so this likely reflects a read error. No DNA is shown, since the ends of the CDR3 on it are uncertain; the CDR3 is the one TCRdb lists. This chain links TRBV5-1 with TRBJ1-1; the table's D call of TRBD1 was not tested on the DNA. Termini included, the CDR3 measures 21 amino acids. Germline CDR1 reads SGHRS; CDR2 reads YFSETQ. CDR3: CASLHSGTGGADGAMATPSVR.